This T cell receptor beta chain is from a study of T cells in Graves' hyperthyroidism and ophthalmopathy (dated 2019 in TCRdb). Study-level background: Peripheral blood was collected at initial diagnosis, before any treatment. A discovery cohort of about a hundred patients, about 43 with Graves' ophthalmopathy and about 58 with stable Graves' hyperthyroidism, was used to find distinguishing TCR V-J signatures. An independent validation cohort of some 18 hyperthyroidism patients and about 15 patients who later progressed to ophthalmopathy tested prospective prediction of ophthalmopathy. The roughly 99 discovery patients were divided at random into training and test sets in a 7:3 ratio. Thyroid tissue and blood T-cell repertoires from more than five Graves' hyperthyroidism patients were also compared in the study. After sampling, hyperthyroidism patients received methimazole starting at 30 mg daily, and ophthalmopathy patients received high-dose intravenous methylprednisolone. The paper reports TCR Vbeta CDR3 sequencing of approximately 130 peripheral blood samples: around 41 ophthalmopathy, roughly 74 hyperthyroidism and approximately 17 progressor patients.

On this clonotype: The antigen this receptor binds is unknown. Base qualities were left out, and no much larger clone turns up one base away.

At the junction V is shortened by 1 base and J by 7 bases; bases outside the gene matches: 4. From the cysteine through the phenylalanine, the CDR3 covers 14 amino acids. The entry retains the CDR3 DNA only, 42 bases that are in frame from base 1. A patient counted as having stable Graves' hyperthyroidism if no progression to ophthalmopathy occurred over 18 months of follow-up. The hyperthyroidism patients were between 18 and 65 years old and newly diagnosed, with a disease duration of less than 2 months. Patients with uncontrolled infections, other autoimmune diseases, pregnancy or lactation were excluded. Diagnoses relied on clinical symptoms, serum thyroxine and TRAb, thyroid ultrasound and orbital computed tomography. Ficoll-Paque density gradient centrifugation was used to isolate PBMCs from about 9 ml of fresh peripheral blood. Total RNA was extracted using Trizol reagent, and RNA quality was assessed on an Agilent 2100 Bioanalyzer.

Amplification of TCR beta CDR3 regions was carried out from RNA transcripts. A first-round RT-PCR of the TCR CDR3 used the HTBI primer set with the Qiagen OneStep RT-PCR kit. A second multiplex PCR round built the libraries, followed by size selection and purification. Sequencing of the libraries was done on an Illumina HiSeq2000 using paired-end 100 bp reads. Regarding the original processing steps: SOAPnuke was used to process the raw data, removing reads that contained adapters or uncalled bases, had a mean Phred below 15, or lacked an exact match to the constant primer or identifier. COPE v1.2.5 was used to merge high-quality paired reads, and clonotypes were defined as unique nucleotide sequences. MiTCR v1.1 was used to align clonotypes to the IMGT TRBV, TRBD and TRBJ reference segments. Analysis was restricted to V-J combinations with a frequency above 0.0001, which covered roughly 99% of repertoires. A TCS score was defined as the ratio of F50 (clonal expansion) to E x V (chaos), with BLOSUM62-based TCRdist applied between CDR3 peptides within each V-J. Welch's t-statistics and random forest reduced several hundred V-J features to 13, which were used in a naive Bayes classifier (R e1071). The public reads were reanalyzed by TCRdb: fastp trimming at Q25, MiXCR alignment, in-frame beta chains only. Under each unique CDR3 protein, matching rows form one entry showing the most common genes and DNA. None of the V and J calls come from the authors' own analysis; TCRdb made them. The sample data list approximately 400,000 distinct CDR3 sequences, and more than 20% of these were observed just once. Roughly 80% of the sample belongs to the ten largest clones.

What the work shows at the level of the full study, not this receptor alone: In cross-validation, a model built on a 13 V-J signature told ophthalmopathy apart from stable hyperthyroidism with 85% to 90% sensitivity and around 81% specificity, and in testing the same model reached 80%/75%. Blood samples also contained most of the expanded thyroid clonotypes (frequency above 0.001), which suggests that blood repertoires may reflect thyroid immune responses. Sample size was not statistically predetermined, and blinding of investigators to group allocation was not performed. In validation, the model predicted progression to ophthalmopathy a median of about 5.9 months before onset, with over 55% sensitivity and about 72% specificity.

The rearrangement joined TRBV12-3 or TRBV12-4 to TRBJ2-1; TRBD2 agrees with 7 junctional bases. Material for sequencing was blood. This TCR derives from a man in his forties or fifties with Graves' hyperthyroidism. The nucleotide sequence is TGTGCCAGCAGTTTAGGCGGGAGCGTGAATGAGCAGTTCTTC. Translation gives CASSLGGSVNEQFF.